This T cell receptor beta chain was recorded in a study of CD8+ T cells in alopecia areata. As for the study in general: Treatment of the treated patients consisted of oral tofacitinib, 5 to 10 mg twice daily. Study results and limitations: Lesional tissue from the scalp (especially in alopecia totalis/universalis) showed higher clonality than normal scalp. With patients, TCR sharing proved less clear than in mice, a difference possibly related to HLA.

The treatment: oral pan-JAK inhibitor, 5-10 mg twice daily. Alopecia areata patients provided lesional scalp punch biopsies and peripheral blood. In the case of this clone: Its target is unknown.

Once RNA had been extracted, it was reverse transcribed into cDNA to act as the sequencing template. Method: immunoSEQ multiplex PCR; TCRdb's copy keeps in-frame clones and lacks some. The repertoire includes some 190,000 clones, under 80% of them detected once, and 1.3% sits in the top ten. The germline V gene encodes CDR1 SQVTM and CDR2 ANQGSEA. J gave up 8 bases and V 1 base, and 4 bases lay outside the gene matches. This CDR3 spans 13 amino acids. The J gene is TRBJ1-4, the V gene TRBV29-1; 7 bases align to TRBD1. The receptor's source is a human donor with alopecia areata. The sample consisted of CD4+ T cells sorted from blood, taken around week 50, from a patient treated with tofacitinib. CDR3 DNA sequence: TGCAGCGTTGAAGGCGGGACAGTCGAAAAACTGTTTTTT. Translating it yields CSVEGGTVEKLFF. The full variable domain, rest sourced from reference TRBV29-1 and TRBJ1-4, is SAVISQKPSRDICQRGTSLTIQCQVDSQVTMMFWYRQQPGQSLTLIATANQGSEATYESGFVIDKFPISRPNLTFSTLTVSNMSPEDSSIYLCSVEGGTVEKLFFGSGTQLSVL.